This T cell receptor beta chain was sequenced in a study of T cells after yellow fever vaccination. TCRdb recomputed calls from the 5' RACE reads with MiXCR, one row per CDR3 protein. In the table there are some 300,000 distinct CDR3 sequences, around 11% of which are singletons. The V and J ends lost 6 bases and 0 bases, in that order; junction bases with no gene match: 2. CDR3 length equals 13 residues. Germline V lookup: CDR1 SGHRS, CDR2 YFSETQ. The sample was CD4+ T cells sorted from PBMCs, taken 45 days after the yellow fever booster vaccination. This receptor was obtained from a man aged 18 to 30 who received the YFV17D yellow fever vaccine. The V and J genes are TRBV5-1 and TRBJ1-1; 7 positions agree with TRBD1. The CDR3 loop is CASNDRVNTEAFF. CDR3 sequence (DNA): TGCGCCAGCAACGACAGGGTGAACACTGAAGCTTTCTTT.